A selection of T cell receptor beta chains follows, all from one sample in a study of beta chain features in type 1 diabetes. Sequencing used immunoSEQ multiplex PCR; TCRdb keeps in-frame clones, though not all of them. The sample shows a few hundred thousand clones, about 15% of them seen only once. Material: naive CD4+ T cells from blood. The receptor source for this set is a man in his thirties or forties with type 1 diabetes. The CDR3 runs from the conserved cysteine through the conserved F or W. Fields, in order: J gene, D gene, V gene, clone size, CDR3 protein, CDR3 DNA. The D gene is left open where the match is weak. Where a row states a size, it is once, few, many or the class of an expanded clone; other rows omit it.

J: TRBJ2-7; D: NA; V: TRBV5-6; size: NA; CDR3: CASSFSSYEQYF; DNA: TGTGCCAGCAGCTTTAGTTCCTACGAGCAGTACTTC
J: TRBJ2-2; D: TRBD2; V: TRBV7-9; size: once; CDR3: CASSFRTSGRNTGELFF; DNA: TGTGCCAGCAGCTTCCGGACTAGCGGGAGGAACACCGGGGAGCTGTTTTTT
J: TRBJ1-2; D: NA; V: TRBV13; size: few; CDR3: CASSLGLGRGNYGYTF; DNA: TGTGCCAGCAGCTTAGGCCTAGGGAGGGGGAACTATGGCTACACCTTC
J: TRBJ2-3; D: TRBD1; V: TRBV5-1; size: few; CDR3: CASSLMGQGTDTQYF; DNA: TGCGCCAGCAGCTTGATGGGACAGGGCACAGATACGCAGTATTTT
J: TRBJ1-1; D: NA; V: TRBV18; size: few; CDR3: CASSLVEGGNTEAFF; DNA: TGTGCCAGCTCACTTGTTGAGGGAGGGAACACTGAAGCTTTCTTT
J: TRBJ2-2; D: NA; V: TRBV18; size: NA; CDR3: CASSPARNTGELFF; DNA: TGTGCCAGCTCACCAGCCAGGAACACCGGGGAGCTGTTTTTT
J: TRBJ2-1; D: NA; V: TRBV28; size: once; CDR3: CASSSTSTYNEQFF; DNA: TGTGCCAGCAGTTCGACTAGTACCTACAATGAGCAGTTCTTC
J: TRBJ2-3; D: NA; V: TRBV2; size: few; CDR3: CASRGRGPLTDTQYF; DNA: TGTGCCAGCAGGGGCAGGGGCCCCCTCACAGATACGCAGTATTTT
J: TRBJ2-4; D: TRBD1; V: TRBV18; size: few; CDR3: CASSPSGETGQNIQYF; DNA: TGTGCCAGCTCACCAAGTGGCGAGACAGGGCAAAACATTCAGTACTTC
J: TRBJ2-5; D: NA; V: TRBV10-3; size: few; CDR3: CAISGYRASFQETQYF; DNA: TGTGCCATCAGTGGCTACAGGGCGTCCTTCCAAGAGACCCAGTACTTC
J: TRBJ1-4; D: NA; V: TRBV29-1; size: NA; CDR3: CSVEDGVDEKLFF; DNA: TGCAGCGTTGAAGACGGGGTGGATGAAAAACTGTTTTTT
J: TRBJ2-6; D: NA; V: TRBV7-9; size: NA; CDR3: CASSRGGSGANVLTF; DNA: TGTGCCAGCAGCAGAGGGGGCTCTGGGGCCAACGTCCTGACTTTC